This T cell receptor beta chain was identified in a study of T cell repertoires in cytomegalovirus infection (dated by TCRdb to the late 2010s). About the full investigation: Recently identified HLA-C-restricted CMV epitopes, whose presentation resists viral immunomodulation, were targeted by peptide stimulations together with well-studied HLA-B-restricted epitopes. Because public TCR beta signatures pointed to carriage of CMV infection together with the matching HLA type, the HLA type of each donor mattered for the analysis. The paper as a whole reports these results and caveats: In both this cohort and an independent approximately 350-donor cohort, the cumulative frequency of public TCR beta family members distinguished carriers of CMV infection plus the relevant HLA type. The ex vivo response was dominated by HLA-C-restricted CMV-specific TCR beta clonotypes, which also provided the single most frequent clonotype in two of eight donors.

Sequencer: Illumina HiSeq 1500. TCRdb's own reprocessing of the public reads used fastp at Q25 and MiXCR and kept productive beta chains. Each record represents a unique CDR3 protein, reported with the most common genes and DNA among its rows. The sample table records roughly 500,000 distinct CDR3 sequences; about 39% of these occur just once. Together, the top ten hold about 41% of the sample. The germline V gene (reference sequence) gives CDR1 as LGHDT and CDR2 as YNNKEL. Inclusive of the bounding cysteine and phenylalanine, the CDR3 is 15 residues long. The retained sequence is limited to the CDR3, 45 bases, with the frame set at the first base. Reading the label with the study, this specimen's treatment or condition is: in vitro stimulation with specific CMV peptide epitopes to enrich CMV-specific T cells. Remarks on this clonotype: Its cognate antigen has yet to be identified. Its ends do not fully match the called genes, so a read error is possible.

This TCR was recovered from a human donor in good health (CMV status not recorded). Some clones in this sample may be carry-over from other donors' samples. The rearrangement joined TRBV3-1 to TRBJ2-5, with a weak D call of TRBD2 (7 bases match). Here the sequenced sample was cultured PBMCs, taken from culture after CMV antigen stimulation. The DNA sequence is TGTGCCAGCACCCAAGGTCGGGGGGCTCAAGAGACCCAGTACTTC. It encodes CASTQGRGAQETQYF.